This is a list of T cell receptor beta chains from one sample in a study of T cell responses to AZD1222 COVID-19 vaccine. TCRdb's copy holds only in-frame clones and misses some; the assay was immunoSEQ multiplex PCR. The profile shows about 86,000 clones, around four fifths of them singletons. The sequences come from peripheral blood, collected on day 0 of AZD1222 vaccination. Receptors were obtained from an adult in good health. The CDR3 runs from the conserved cysteine through the conserved F or W. The D gene is left open where the match is weak. The size field is filled for only some rows; it gives once, few, many or a size class.

CASSLGFSYEQYF | TGTGCCAGCAGTTTAGGGTTTTCCTACGAGCAGTACTTC | . | 13 | . | TRBJ2-7 | TRBV28
CASSQILAAAGGELFF | TGTGCCAGCAGCCAAATACTAGCGGCCGCAGGGGGGGAGCTGTTTTTT | TRBD2 | 16 | . | TRBJ2-2 | TRBV7-2
CASFGGEGRGSFYEQYF | TGTGCCAGCTTTGGGGGGGAGGGCCGTGGGTCTTTTTACGAGCAGTACTTC | TRBD2 | 17 | . | TRBJ2-7 | TRBV28
CASRRGGLNTEAFF | TGTGCCAGTAGGAGAGGGGGTTTGAACACTGAAGCTTTCTTT | . | 14 | . | TRBJ1-1 | TRBV19
CATRPKTSANNEQFF | TGTGCCACCAGACCTAAGACTAGCGCAAACAATGAGCAGTTCTTC | TRBD2 | 15 | . | TRBJ2-1 | TRBV24-1
CASSLTSGEGRGQFF | TGCGCCAGCAGCTTAACTAGCGGAGAGGGCCGGGGGCAGTTCTTC | TRBD2 | 15 | few | TRBJ2-1 | TRBV5-1
CASSTGTPGNEQFF | TGCGCCAGCAGCACCGGGACTCCCGGCAATGAGCAGTTCTTC | . | 14 | . | TRBJ2-1 | TRBV5-1
CASSPYRGNEQFF | TGCGCCAGCAGCCCATACAGGGGTAATGAGCAGTTCTTC | TRBD1 | 13 | . | TRBJ2-1 | TRBV4-1
CASSDDRDRVTEAFF | TGTGCCAGCAGTGACGACCGGGACAGGGTTACTGAAGCTTTCTTT | TRBD1 | 15 | . | TRBJ1-1 | TRBV6-4
CAWSALQGLDAFF | TGTGCCTGGAGTGCCCTACAGGGTTTAGACGCTTTCTTT | . | 13 | once | TRBJ1-1 | TRBV30
CAWSVKGVYGYTF | TGTGCCTGGAGTGTTAAGGGGGTCTATGGCTACACCTTC | . | 13 | . | TRBJ1-2 | TRBV30
CASRKNSGNTIYF | TGTGCCAGCAGAAAGAACTCTGGAAACACCATATATTTT | . | 13 | few | TRBJ1-3 | TRBV6-5
CASSQEGEMGVSTDTQYF | TGCGCCAGCAGCCAAGAGGGGGAAATGGGGGTTAGCACAGATACGCAGTATTTT | . | 18 | . | TRBJ2-3 | TRBV4-1
CASSPRSGVTSDEQYF | TGTGCCAGCAGCCCCCGGTCAGGGGTAACCAGTGACGAGCAGTACTTC | . | 16 | . | TRBJ2-7 | TRBV7-8
CASSQDLGRESRNEQFF | TGCGCCAGCAGCCAAGATCTTGGCAGGGAAAGTCGCAATGAGCAGTTCTTC | . | 17 | once | TRBJ2-1 | TRBV4-3
CASSPTEAPSYNEQFF | TGTGCCAGCAGTCCAACCGAGGCACCCTCCTACAATGAGCAGTTCTTC | . | 16 | . | TRBJ2-1 | TRBV28
CAISEGSAWGYTF | TGTGCCATCAGTGAGGGGTCAGCCTGGGGCTACACCTTC | . | 13 | . | TRBJ1-2 | TRBV10-3
CASSYSTGYGYTF | TGTGCCAGCAGTTACTCGACGGGGTATGGCTACACCTTC | . | 13 | . | TRBJ1-2 | TRBV6-5
CASSPRPKSGQGDPGYTF | TGTGCCAGCTCACCGCGCCCAAAGAGCGGACAGGGTGATCCTGGCTACACCTTC | TRBD1 | 18 | . | TRBJ1-2 | TRBV18
CASTIAEYGEQFF | TGTGCCAGCACAATCGCCGAGTACGGTGAGCAGTTCTTC | . | 13 | once | TRBJ2-1 | TRBV4-2
CAWSGTGGFYEQYF | TGTGCCTGGAGTGGGACAGGGGGCTTCTACGAGCAGTACTTC | TRBD1 | 14 | once | TRBJ2-7 | TRBV30
CASSQLTDYEQYF | TGTGCCAGCTCACAACTGACTGACTACGAGCAGTACTTC | . | 13 | . | TRBJ2-7 | TRBV18
CASSGFPRIGDTQYF | TGCGCCAGCAGTGGGTTCCCTCGGATCGGGGATACGCAGTATTTT | . | 15 | . | TRBJ2-3 | TRBV10-2
CASSFGLAESTDTQYF | TGCGCCAGCAGCTTCGGACTAGCGGAAAGCACAGATACGCAGTATTTT | TRBD2 | 16 | few | TRBJ2-3 | TRBV5-1
CASSLGRNTEAFF | TGTGCCAGCAGCCTGGGGAGGAACACTGAAGCTTTCTTT | . | 13 | few | TRBJ1-1 | TRBV3-1/TRBV3-2
CAWISLDITYAGNTIYF | TGTGCCTGGATTTCTCTAGACATCACCTACGCTGGAAACACCATATATTTT | . | 17 | . | TRBJ1-3 | TRBV30
CASRRGGRATGEQFF | TGTGCCAGCCGAAGGGGCGGGAGGGCCACGGGGGAGCAGTTCTTC | TRBD2 | 15 | . | TRBJ2-1 | TRBV19
CASSLNPTGLNSPLHF | TGCGCCAGCAGCTTGAATCCGACAGGGTTAAATTCACCCCTCCACTTT | TRBD1 | 16 | . | TRBJ1-6 | TRBV5-1
CAWSVAEGYGYTF | TGTGCCTGGAGTGTCGCAGAGGGGTATGGCTACACCTTC | . | 13 | . | TRBJ1-2 | TRBV30
CASSLVFDIPHYEQYF | TGTGCCAGCAGCTTAGTTTTCGACATCCCGCACTACGAGCAGTACTTC | . | 16 | . | TRBJ2-7 | TRBV7-8
CASRGQGAPGNTIYF | TGCGCCAGCAGAGGGCAGGGGGCGCCCGGAAACACCATATATTTT | TRBD1 | 15 | . | TRBJ1-3 | TRBV10-2
CASSFQGGRKNSPLHF | TGCGCCAGCAGCTTCCAGGGCGGACGGAAGAATTCACCCCTCCACTTT | . | 16 | few | TRBJ1-6 | TRBV5-1
CASGTGDQPQHF | TGTGCCAGCGGGACAGGGGATCAGCCCCAGCATTTT | TRBD1 | 12 | . | TRBJ1-5 | TRBV27
CASARGSYNEQFF | TGTGCCAGCGCCCGGGGCTCCTACAATGAGCAGTTCTTC | . | 13 | . | TRBJ2-1 | TRBV5-4
CASSQYNYGYTF | TGTGCCAGCAGTCAGTATAACTATGGCTACACCTTC | . | 12 | few | TRBJ1-2 | TRBV12-3/TRBV12-4
CAISDNRGPYGYTF | TGTGCCATCAGTGACAACAGGGGACCCTATGGCTACACCTTC | TRBD1 | 14 | few | TRBJ1-2 | TRBV10-3
CASSYSRARTTYEQYF | TGTGCCAGCAGTTACTCTCGGGCACGGACCACCTACGAGCAGTACTTC | . | 16 | . | TRBJ2-7 | TRBV6-6
CASSLRGQAPDTQYF | TGTGCCAGCAGTTTACGGGGACAGGCCCCAGATACGCAGTATTTT | TRBD1 | 15 | . | TRBJ2-3 | TRBV27
CASGIQGDNNEKLFF | TGCGCCAGCGGAATACAGGGGGATAATAATGAAAAACTGTTTTTT | TRBD1 | 15 | . | TRBJ1-4 | TRBV5-1